This T cell receptor beta chain was obtained from a study of cytomegalovirus exposure and HLA in healthy donors. Whole-study results and caveats: A few of the chains that were CMV-associated were confirmed in vitro to be specific for CMV antigens. Many donors carried some public TCRs, although rarity characterized most TCR sequences.

Produced via immunoSEQ multiplex PCR; TCRdb's table is partial and in-frame only. The sample has some 45,000 clones, roughly nine tenths seen once; the top ten hold 5.6%. Comments on this clone: Its matching antigen is unknown.

The sequence came from a young man in good health and CMV-seronegative. Sequenced input: PBMCs.

The CDR3 spells CASSPSGLAGETQYF. CDR3 DNA: TGTGCCAGCAGTCCCTCCGGACTAGCCGGCGAGACCCAGTACTTC. The J gene is TRBJ2-5, the V gene TRBV6-5, with 8 nucleotides matching TRBD2. The germline V gene has CDR1 MNHEY and CDR2 SVGAGI. The CDR3 is 15 residues long. Trimming removed 5 bases from V and 5 bases from J; junction bases left unmatched: 10.